This TCR beta chain was retrieved from a study of OX40 agonist ivuxolimab in advanced cancers. Notes on the research overall: The costimulatory receptor OX40 (CD134) was targeted by ivuxolimab, a fully human IgG2 agonistic monoclonal antibody. Intravenous ivuxolimab was administered to patients every 2 weeks at six dose levels: 0.01, 0.1, 0.3, 1.5, 3 and 10 mg/kg. Among the roughly 50 dose-escalation patients, around 19 had hepatocellular carcinoma, roughly 15 melanoma, 9 renal cell carcinoma and 9 head and neck cancer. The dose-escalation cohort was almost 85% male with a mean age of approximately 60 years, ranging from roughly 23 to 90. Prior anti-PD-1, anti-PD-L1 or anti-CTLA-4 therapy was permitted, and 40% of dose-escalation patients had received checkpoint inhibitors. Partial responses were achieved by three dose-escalation patients, of whom one had hepatocellular carcinoma and two had cutaneous melanoma. The purpose of peripheral TCRbeta sequencing was to test whether ivuxolimab changed TCR sequence diversity and led to clonal T-cell expansion. The paper reports the monotherapy dose-escalation portion (N of about 52 patients) of the phase I ivuxolimab trial. Summary of the overall study and its limitations: In partial responders in the 0.1-3.0 mg/kg groups, normalized peripheral clonal expansion was found to be among the lowest, especially among CD8+ T cells. Antigen specificity was not determined for the clonally expanded peripheral T cells. After ivuxolimab, CD8+ T cells had more expanded clones than CD4+ T cells on average. At doses of 0.1 to 3.0 mg/kg, clonal expansion of both CD4+ and CD8+ T cells in blood was seen between baseline and week 6. Low levels of normalized T-cell clonal expansion were also seen in some patients who did not respond.

The trial excluded patients who had a history of autoimmune disease or who were on systemic immunosuppression. Peripheral blood for TCR sequencing was collected from all dose cohorts at baseline, on cycle 4 day 1, and on cycle 7 day 1. Samples were obtained from an open-label, multicenter, first-in-human phase I dose-escalation trial of ivuxolimab. The trial enrolled adults with locally advanced or metastatic head and neck squamous cell, hepatocellular, melanoma or renal cell carcinoma. Before TCR sequencing, CD4+ T cells and CD8+ T cells were sorted from peripheral blood as separate populations. From the cysteine through the phenylalanine, the CDR3 covers 18 amino acids. Only the CDR3 part of the read is kept: 54 bases, read in frame from the first base. Sequences SGDLS (CDR1) and YYNGEE (CDR2) are obtained from the germline V gene. V is cut by 0 bases and J by 4 bases, and the space between the germline ends is 20 bases.

A remark on this clone: It has no known antigen specificity. There are no base qualities to consult, and no much larger clone falls within one base.

To sequence the TCRbeta CDR3 region, genomic DNA was isolated from the sorted cells. The immunoSEQ Assay was used to sequence the TCRbeta CDR3 regions. Imported from immuneACCESS, the table was reduced by TCRdb to in-frame sequences with V and J called. These copies leave out some clones; in studies compared against another copy, an unresolved V gene accounts for under half, and the cause of the remainder is not known. A total of approximately 74,000 clones appear in this sample, 90% of them only once. The ten largest clones capture approximately 0.58% of the sample. This receptor was identified in an adult with an advanced solid tumor such as melanoma, head and neck, liver or kidney cancer. The rearrangement combines TRBV9 with TRBJ2-1, with the D gene tentatively TRBD1 or TRBD2, based on 7 matching bases in each. Sequenced here: CD4+ or CD8+ T cells sorted from blood, sampled in a trial of the OX40 agonist ivuxolimab. In nucleotides, the sequence is TGTGCCAGCAGCGTAGAGGTAACAGGGGAGGGCGCGTACAATGAGCAGTTCTTC. Its product reads: CASSVEVTGEGAYNEQFF.